The TCR beta chain described here comes from a study of cytomegalovirus exposure and HLA in healthy donors. The study, taken as a whole, reports: Among the most significant clusters, several appeared linked to common viral pathogens in a later analysis. The classifier reportedly diagnosed cytomegalovirus status with high sensitivity and specificity.

The PCR had 60 Vbeta and 13 Jbeta primers. Some clones are missing from TCRdb's copy, which holds only in-frame ones; the method was immunoSEQ multiplex PCR. The table records tens of thousands of clones, approximately 78% of them present only once. As to this clone: Its antigen remains unidentified.

CDR1 and CDR2 from the germline V gene are SGHNT and YYREEE (reference sequence). This CDR3 region has 16 residues. Trimming removed 1 base at V and 4 bases at J, with 17 bases between. Sequenced input: PBMCs. J is TRBJ2-5 and V is TRBV5-4; D may be TRBD2 (6 bases). The TCR comes from a man aged 35 to 55 in good health and CMV-seronegative. CDR3 region: CASSLNPGVAVETQYF. CDR3 sequence (DNA): TGTGCCAGCAGCTTGAATCCCGGAGTAGCGGTAGAGACCCAGTACTTC.